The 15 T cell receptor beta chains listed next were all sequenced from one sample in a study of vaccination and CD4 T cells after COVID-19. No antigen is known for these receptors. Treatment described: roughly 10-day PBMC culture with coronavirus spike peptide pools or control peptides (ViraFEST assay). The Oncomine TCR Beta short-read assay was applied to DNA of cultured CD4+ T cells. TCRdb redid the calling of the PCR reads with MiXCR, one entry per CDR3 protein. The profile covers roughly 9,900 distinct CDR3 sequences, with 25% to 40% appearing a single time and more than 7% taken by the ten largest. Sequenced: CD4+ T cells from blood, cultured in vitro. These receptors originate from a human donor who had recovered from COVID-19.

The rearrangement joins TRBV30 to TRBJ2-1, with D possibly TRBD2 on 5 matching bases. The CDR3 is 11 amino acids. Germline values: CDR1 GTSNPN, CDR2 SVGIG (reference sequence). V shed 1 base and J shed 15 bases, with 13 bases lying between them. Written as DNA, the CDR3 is TGTGCCTGGAGTGGGACTCACTATCGGTTCTTC. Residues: CAWSGTHYRFF.

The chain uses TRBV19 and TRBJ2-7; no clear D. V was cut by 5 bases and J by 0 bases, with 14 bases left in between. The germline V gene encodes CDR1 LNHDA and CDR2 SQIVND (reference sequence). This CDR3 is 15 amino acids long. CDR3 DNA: TGTGCCAGTAGTCCTCGACGTACTGACTCCTACGAGCAGTACTTC. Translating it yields CASSPRRTDSYEQYF.

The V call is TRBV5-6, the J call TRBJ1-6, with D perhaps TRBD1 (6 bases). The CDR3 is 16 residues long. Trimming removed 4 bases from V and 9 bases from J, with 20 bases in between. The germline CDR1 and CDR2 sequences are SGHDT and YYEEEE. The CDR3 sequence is CASSHIQGVQGSPLHF. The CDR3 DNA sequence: TGTGCCAGCAGCCACATACAGGGCGTCCAAGGTTCACCCCTCCACTTT.

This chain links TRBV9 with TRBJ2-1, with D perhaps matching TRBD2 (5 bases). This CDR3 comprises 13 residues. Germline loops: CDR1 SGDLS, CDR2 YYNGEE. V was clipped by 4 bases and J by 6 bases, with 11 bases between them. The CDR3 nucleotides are TGTGCCAGCAGCTTGGACTGGATCAATGAGCAGTTCTTC. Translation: CASSLDWINEQFF.

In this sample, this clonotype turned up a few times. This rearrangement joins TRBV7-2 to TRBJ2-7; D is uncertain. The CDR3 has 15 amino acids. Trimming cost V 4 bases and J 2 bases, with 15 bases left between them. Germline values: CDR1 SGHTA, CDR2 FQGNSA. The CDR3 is CASSYSLKNPYEQYF. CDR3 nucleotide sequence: TGTGCCAGCAGCTACTCCCTGAAAAACCCCTACGAGCAGTACTTC.

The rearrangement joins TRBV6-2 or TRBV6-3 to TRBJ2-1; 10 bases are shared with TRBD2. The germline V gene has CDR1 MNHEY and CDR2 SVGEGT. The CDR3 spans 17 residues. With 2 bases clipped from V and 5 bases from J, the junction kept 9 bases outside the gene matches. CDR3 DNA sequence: TGTGCCAGCAGTTACCGGTCTAGCGGGAGCGGGCACAATGAGCAGTTCTTC. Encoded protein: CASSYRSSGSGHNEQFF.

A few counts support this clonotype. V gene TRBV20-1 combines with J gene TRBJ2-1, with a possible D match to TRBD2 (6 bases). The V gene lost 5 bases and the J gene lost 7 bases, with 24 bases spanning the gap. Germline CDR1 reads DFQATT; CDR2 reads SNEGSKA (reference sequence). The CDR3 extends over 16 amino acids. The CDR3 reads CSAVWGDDLLSNEQFF. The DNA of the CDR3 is TGCAGTGCTGTCTGGGGGGATGACCTACTATCGAATGAGCAGTTCTTC.

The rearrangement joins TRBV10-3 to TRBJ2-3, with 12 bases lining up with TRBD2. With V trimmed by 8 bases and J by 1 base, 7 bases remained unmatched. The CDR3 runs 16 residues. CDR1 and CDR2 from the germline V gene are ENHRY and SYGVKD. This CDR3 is CAIGGLAGIRTDTQYF. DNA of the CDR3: TGTGCCATCGGGGGACTAGCGGGCATACGCACAGATACGCAGTATTTT.

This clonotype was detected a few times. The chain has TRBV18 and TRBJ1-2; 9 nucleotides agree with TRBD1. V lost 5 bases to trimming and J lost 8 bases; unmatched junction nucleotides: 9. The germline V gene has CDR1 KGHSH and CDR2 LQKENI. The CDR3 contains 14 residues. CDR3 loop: CASSSLQGAGGYTF. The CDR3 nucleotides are TGTGCCAGCTCATCACTACAGGGGGCTGGGGGCTACACCTTC.

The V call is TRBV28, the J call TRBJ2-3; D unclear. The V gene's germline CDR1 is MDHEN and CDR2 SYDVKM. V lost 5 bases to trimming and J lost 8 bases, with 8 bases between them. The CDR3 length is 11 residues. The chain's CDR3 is CASSGVGTQYF. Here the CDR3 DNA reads TGTGCCAGCAGTGGAGTGGGTACGCAGTATTTT.

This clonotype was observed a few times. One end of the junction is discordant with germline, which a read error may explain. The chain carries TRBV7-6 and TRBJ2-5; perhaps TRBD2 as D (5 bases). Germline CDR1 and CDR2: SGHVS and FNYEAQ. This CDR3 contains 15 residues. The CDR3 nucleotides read TGTGCTAGCAGCGCTGAGGAGGCCCAGCAAGAGACCCAGTACTTC. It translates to CASSAEEAQQETQYF.

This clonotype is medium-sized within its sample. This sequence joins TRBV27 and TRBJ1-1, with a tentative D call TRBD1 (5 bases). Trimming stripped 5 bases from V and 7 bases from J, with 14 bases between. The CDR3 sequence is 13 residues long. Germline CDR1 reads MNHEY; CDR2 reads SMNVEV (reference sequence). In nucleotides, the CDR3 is TGTGCCAGCAGTCAGGCGGCCGGGGGTGAAGCTTTCTTT. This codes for CASSQAAGGEAFF.

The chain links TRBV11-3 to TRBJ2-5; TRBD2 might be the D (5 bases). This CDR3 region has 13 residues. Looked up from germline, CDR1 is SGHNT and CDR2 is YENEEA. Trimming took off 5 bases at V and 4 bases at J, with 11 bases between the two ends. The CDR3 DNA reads TGTGCCAGCAGCAAAACTAGTGTAGAGACCCAGTACTTC. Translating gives CASSKTSVETQYF. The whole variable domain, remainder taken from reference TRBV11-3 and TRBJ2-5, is EAGVVQSPRYKIIEKKQPVAFWCNPISGHNTLYWYLQNLGQGPELLIRYENEEAVDDSQLPKDRFSAERLKGVDSTLKIQPAELGDSAVYLCASSKTSVETQYFGPGTRLLVL.

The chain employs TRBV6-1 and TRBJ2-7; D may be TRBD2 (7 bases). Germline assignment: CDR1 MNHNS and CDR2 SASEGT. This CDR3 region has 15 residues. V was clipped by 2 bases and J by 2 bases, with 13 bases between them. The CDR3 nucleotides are TGTGCCAGCAGTGAAATTGCGGGGGCCCCCTACGAGCAGTACTTC. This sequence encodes CASSEIAGAPYEQYF.

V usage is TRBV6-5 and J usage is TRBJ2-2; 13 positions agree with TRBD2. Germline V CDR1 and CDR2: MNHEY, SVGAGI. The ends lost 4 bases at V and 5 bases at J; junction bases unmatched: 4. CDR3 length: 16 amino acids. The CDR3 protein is CASSSLAGGETGELFF. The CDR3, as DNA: TGTGCCAGCAGTTCACTAGCGGGAGGGGAAACCGGGGAGCTGTTTTTT.